This TCR beta chain came from a study of cytomegalovirus exposure and HLA in healthy donors. Study summary: Early release data held some 80 million unique TCRs from HLA-typed donors. Notes on the study in general: Researchers reported in a later analysis that a missense DCLRE1C variant was tied to TCR beta V- and J-gene trimming. Within a later analysis, the majority of CMV-associated TCR beta chains appeared HLA-restricted.

About this clone itself: Its antigen is as yet unknown.

The PCR had 60 Vbeta and 13 Jbeta primers. Methods used by the authors: Later analysis identified tens of millions of unique TCR beta chains, around 10 million shared. Libraries were prepared by immunoSEQ multiplex PCR; TCRdb keeps only in-frame clonotypes and omits some of them. V, J and clone size were drawn from that table, and D and trimming were deduced from the DNA. The table records approximately 190,000 clones, 84% of them present only once. The CDR3 has 13 residues. The V gene lost 8 bases and the J gene lost 6 bases, with 16 bases spanning the gap. Germline V gene lookup returns CDR1 MDHEN and CDR2 SYDVKM.

This chain connects TRBV28 to TRBJ1-2; tentatively, D is TRBD1 (6 bases). The sequencing input was PBMCs. This clonotype originated in a boy between 10 and 17 years old in good health and CMV-seronegative. The CDR3 DNA is TGTGCCAGCCTAGCGGGGGGCCCAAATGGCTACACCTTC. Protein: CASLAGGPNGYTF.